This T cell receptor (beta chain) was identified during a study of regulatory T cells in long-lasting Graves disease. General observations from the study: Sample size, which was small, may have reduced accuracy.

This clonotype was seen many times. Its antigen remains unknown. The time point was: newly diagnosed GD, antithyroid drugs for less than 3 months. RNA isolated from PBMCs was used to make the TCR library. In building TCR beta libraries, iRepertoire HTBI primers were used together with Arm-PCR of CDR3 regions. One entry per CDR3 protein, called by TCRdb with MiXCR from the multiplex PCR reads. The repertoire holds approximately 350,000 distinct CDR3 sequences, over 15% seen once, with around 27% in the top ten. A further study also used this sample, focusing on T cells in Graves' hyperthyroidism and ophthalmopathy. As reported in that work: Newly diagnosed patients aged 18 to 65 had hyperthyroidism of under 2 months' duration. Blood also held most thyroid clonotypes expanded beyond 0.001.

The sequencing used peripheral blood mononuclear cells (PBMCs), collected at new diagnosis, from a patient treated with antithyroid drugs. This clonotype originated in a man aged 35 to 55 with Graves disease.

CDR3 in amino acids: CSVEASGEDTQYF. As DNA, the CDR3 is TGCAGCGTTGAGGCTAGCGGGGAGGATACGCAGTATTTT. The genes are TRBV29-1 and TRBJ2-3; TRBD2 matches 9 bases. The CDR3 length is 13 residues. Per the germline V gene, CDR1 is SQVTM and CDR2 is ANQGSEA. Trimming removed 3 bases from V and 6 bases from J; junction bases left unmatched: 4.